The 27 T cell receptor beta chains given below trace back to one sample, sequenced in a study of T cell responses to AZD1222 COVID-19 vaccine. Clones were sequenced by immunoSEQ multiplex PCR, and TCRdb holds only the in-frame ones, with some missing. The sample has about 73,000 clones, about 91% seen once; the top ten hold about 20%. Sample: peripheral blood, taken on day 0 of AZD1222 vaccination. Receptors originate from an adult in good health.

In DNA form, the CDR3 reads TGTGCCAGCAGCTTTACAGGGGAGTACGATACGCAGTATTTT. This codes for CASSFTGEYDTQYF. The rearrangement links TRBV6-2 or TRBV6-3 to TRBJ2-3; 7 nucleotides line up with TRBD1. Trimming removed 6 bases from V and 6 bases from J; junction bases left unmatched: 9. The CDR3 consists of 14 residues. Germline CDR1 is MNHEY and CDR2 is SVGEGT.

The V and J genes are TRBV15 and TRBJ1-2, with D maybe TRBD1 (6 bases). The CDR3 is 14 amino acids. Germline V gene data show CDR1 as LNHNV and CDR2 as YYDKDF (reference sequence). Trimming shortened V by 4 bases and J by 1 base, and 10 bases separated the two germline ends. CDR3: CATSKDRINYGYTF. CDR3 sequence (DNA): TGTGCCACCAGCAAGGACAGAATTAACTATGGCTACACCTTC.

V usage is TRBV14 and J usage is TRBJ2-7; TRBD2 is a possible D gene (5 bases). This CDR3 comprises 14 residues. Between the trimmed V and J ends, which lost 1 base and 6 bases, there was a span of 13 bases. Germline lookup yields CDR1 SGHDN and CDR2 FVKESK. This CDR3 reads CASSQGLGSSEQYF. CDR3 nucleotides: TGTGCCAGCAGCCAAGGTCTAGGGAGCTCCGAGCAGTACTTC.

V is TRBV2 and J is TRBJ2-7; D not certain. This CDR3 region has 15 residues. The V end was cut by 4 bases, the J end by 1 base, with 14 bases between. CDR1 SNHLY and CDR2 FYNNEI come from the germline V gene. The CDR3 loop is CASSVLGGPSYEQYF. CDR3 DNA: TGTGCCAGCAGTGTATTGGGCGGACCTTCCTACGAGCAGTACTTC.

This sequence joins TRBV30 and TRBJ2-7; D gene ambiguous. Germline V gene sequence: CDR1 GTSNPN, CDR2 SVGIG (reference sequence). The CDR3 runs 15 residues. Trimming left V 0 bases short and J 0 bases short, with 12 bases between. The CDR3 loop reads CAWSVQGLSSYEQYF. As DNA, the CDR3 is TGTGCCTGGAGTGTACAAGGTCTGAGCTCCTACGAGCAGTACTTC.

The J gene is TRBJ2-1, the V gene TRBV27; 7 bases align to TRBD1. The CDR3 has 13 residues. Unmatched junction bases numbered 4, after V lost 5 bases and J lost 6 bases. The germline V gene encodes CDR1 MNHEY and CDR2 SMNVEV (reference sequence). Here the CDR3 DNA reads TGTGCCAGCAGTACAACAGGGGTCAATGAGCAGTTCTTC. As protein: CASSTTGVNEQFF.

CDR3 sequence (DNA): TGTGCCAGCTTCGACCCGGGCAGGCAAACCTACGAGCAGTACTTC. Its translation is CASFDPGRQTYEQYF. The chain joins TRBV2 to TRBJ2-7; no clear D. Trimming took 8 bases from V and 2 from J, leaving 19 bases between them. CDR1 is SNHLY, CDR2 FYNNEI, per germline. The CDR3 loop spans 15 amino acids.

This clone has only a few counts. The genes are TRBV2 and TRBJ2-1; a weak D match, TRBD1 (5 bases). V shed 4 bases and J shed 5 bases, with 12 bases lying between them. The CDR3 spans 14 residues. Germline loops: CDR1 SNHLY, CDR2 FYNNEI. DNA of the CDR3: TGTGCCAGCAGTGTAGAACGGACAAACAATGAGCAGTTCTTC. Encoded protein: CASSVERTNNEQFF.

The gene calls are TRBV10-3 and TRBJ1-1, with no clear D. The V and J ends lost 0 bases and 4 bases respectively, with 9 bases between them. The CDR3 contains 14 residues. Germline V gene lookup returns CDR1 ENHRY and CDR2 SYGVKD. The CDR3 nucleotides are TGTGCCATCAGTGAGTCTCCAACAGCCACTGAAGCTTTCTTT. This encodes CAISESPTATEAFF.

This clone was counted once. The chain joins TRBV3-1 (or the pseudogene TRBV3-2) to TRBJ2-2, with 10 bases that match TRBD2. Germline V lookup: CDR1 LGHDT, CDR2 YNNKEL (reference sequence). CDR3 length equals 18 residues. Trimming took 1 base from V and 4 from J; bases not matched to a gene: 9. As DNA, the CDR3 is TGTGCCAGCAGCCAAGTCCCGTCTAGCGGGAGTGTCACCGGGGAGCTGTTTTTT. Its translation: CASSQVPSSGSVTGELFF.

The J gene is TRBJ2-7, the V gene TRBV18, with D tentatively TRBD2 (5 bases). There are 15 residues in the CDR3. Germline CDR1 KGHSH, CDR2 LQKENI. The V end lost 3 bases, the J end lost 4 bases, and 16 bases lay between the germline ends. CDR3 in amino acids: CASSPPDGVGYEQYF. The CDR3 bases are TGTGCCAGCTCACCCCCGGACGGGGTGGGTTACGAGCAGTACTTC.

This chain joins TRBV5-1 and TRBJ2-3; possibly TRBD2 for D (5 bases). The germline V gene has CDR1 SGHRS and CDR2 YFSETQ. The CDR3 runs 14 residues. V lost 3 bases to trimming and J lost 1 base, with 9 bases between them. The CDR3 is CASSWQEGTDTQYF. The CDR3 DNA reads TGCGCCAGCAGCTGGCAGGAGGGCACAGATACGCAGTATTTT.

This clone was found once. The chain couples TRBV7-3 to TRBJ2-1, with 7 bases identical to TRBD2. CDR1 and CDR2 (germline): SGHTA, FQGTGA. V was pared by 2 bases and J by 7 bases, with 11 bases of the junction left unmatched. The CDR3 is made up of 16 amino acids. The CDR3 DNA reads TGTGCCAGCAGCTTACATCTAAGGGAGGGCTCGAATGAGCAGTTCTTC. It yields the protein CASSLHLREGSNEQFF.

This sequence joins TRBV3-1 (or the pseudogene TRBV3-2) and TRBJ2-1; D may correspond to TRBD1 or TRBD2 (7 bases each). Germline V CDR1 and CDR2: LGHDT, YNNKEL (reference sequence). CDR3 length: 17 residues. V lost 0 bases and J 7 bases, leaving 19 bases between the germline ends. This CDR3 reads CASSQDLSGGGKNEQFF. CDR3 nucleotide sequence: TGTGCCAGCAGCCAAGATCTCTCAGGGGGGGGTAAAAATGAGCAGTTCTTC.

V gene TRBV6-5 combines with J gene TRBJ2-7; D possibly corresponds to TRBD1 (6 bases). V gave up 5 bases and J gave up 2 bases, with 13 bases separating them. The CDR3 length is 14 residues. The germline V gene encodes CDR1 MNHEY and CDR2 SVGAGI. The CDR3 loop reads CASSRDRPPYEQYF. CDR3 sequence (DNA): TGTGCCAGCAGTCGCGACAGGCCCCCCTACGAGCAGTACTTC.

This chain links TRBV5-8 with TRBJ1-2, with 7 bases that match TRBD1. V was pared by 4 bases and J by 8 bases, with 11 bases of the junction left unmatched. CDR3 length: 14 residues. In germline, CDR1 is SGHTS, CDR2 YDEGEE. CDR3 bases: TGTGCCAGCAGCCGCGGACAGGCCTTCAGGGGCTACACCTTC. This codes for CASSRGQAFRGYTF.

This sequence joins TRBV5-8 and TRBJ2-2; 10 positions agree with TRBD1. Germline V gene sequence: CDR1 SGHTS, CDR2 YDEGEE. Germline trimming cut 2 bases from V and 6 bases from J; bases unmatched to any gene: 4. The CDR3 has 15 residues. The CDR3 protein is CASSFGTGVSGELFF. The CDR3 coding sequence is TGTGCCAGCAGCTTTGGGACAGGGGTCTCCGGGGAGCTGTTTTTT.

The chain recombines TRBV28 with TRBJ1-5; TRBD1 aligns across 8 bases. Germline lookup yields CDR1 MDHEN and CDR2 SYDVKM. Losses at the gene ends were 5 bases for V and 6 bases for J; bases not matched to a gene: 21. The CDR3 is 19 residues long. The DNA of the CDR3 is TGTGCCAGCAGTCCTTATGGATGGGGGACAGGCGTCGGGGGTCAGCCCCAGCATTTT. This sequence encodes CASSPYGWGTGVGGQPQHF. Together with reference TRBV28 and TRBJ1-5, the CDR3 gives the full variable domain: DVKVTQSSRYLVKRTGEKVFLECVQDMDHENMFWYRQDPGLGLRLIYFSYDVKMKEKGDIPEGYSVSREKKERFSLILESASTNQTSMYLCASSPYGWGTGVGGQPQHFGDGTRLSIL.

The rearrangement joins TRBV5-1 to TRBJ2-2; a possible D gene is TRBD2 (7 bases). This CDR3 has 17 amino acids. CDR1 SGHRS and CDR2 YFSETQ come from the germline V gene. The V gene lost 1 base and the J gene lost 0 bases, with 13 bases spanning the gap. CDR3 sequence: CASSLKIGGANTGELFF. The CDR3 nucleotides are TGCGCCAGCAGCTTGAAGATAGGGGGGGCGAACACCGGGGAGCTGTTTTTT.

There are a few counts of this clone. The rearrangement joins TRBV4-2 to TRBJ2-3, with D uncertain. This CDR3 contains 16 residues. V dropped 0 bases and J dropped 3 bases, with 13 bases sitting between them. CDR1 is LGHNA, CDR2 YNFKEQ, per germline. The CDR3 DNA is TGTGCCAGCAGCCAAGAGAGTACCCCGAGGACAGATACGCAGTATTTT. Amino acid sequence: CASSQESTPRTDTQYF.

V is TRBV7-9 and J is TRBJ1-2; D possibly corresponds to TRBD1 (5 bases). The CDR3 length is 12 residues. Trimming removed 5 bases from V and 7 bases from J, with 11 bases in between. Germline CDR1 and CDR2: SEHNR and FQNEAQ (reference sequence). As DNA, the CDR3 is TGTGCCAGCAGCCGCGCGGGGCCTGGCTACACCTTC. Its translation: CASSRAGPGYTF. The complete variable domain, with remaining parts taken from reference TRBV7-9 and TRBJ1-2, reads DTGVSQNPRHKITKRGQNVTFRCDPISEHNRLYWYRQTLGQGPEFLTYFQNEAQLEKSRLLSDRFSAERPKGSFSTLEIQRTEQGDSAMYLCASSRAGPGYTFGSGTRLTVV.

This rearrangement joins TRBV4-1 to TRBJ2-2; 9 nucleotides agree with TRBD2. The CDR3 has 17 residues. From germline, CDR1 is MGHRA and CDR2 YSYEKL. V gave up 3 bases and J gave up 6 bases; unmatched junction bases: 11. The CDR3 protein is CASSHQLAGGDSGELFF. For the CDR3, the DNA is TGCGCCAGCAGCCATCAACTAGCGGGCGGGGACTCCGGGGAGCTGTTTTTT.

This clone was found once. V is TRBV19 and J is TRBJ1-5, with D uncertain. The germline V and J ends were trimmed by 4 bases and 2 bases, with 9 bases remaining between them. CDR1 is LNHDA and CDR2 is SQIVND in the germline V gene (reference sequence). The CDR3 length is 14 residues. The CDR3 sequence: CASSTLAGNQPQHF. The CDR3 nucleotides read TGTGCCAGTAGTACCCTGGCAGGCAATCAGCCCCAGCATTTT. The complete variable domain, with remaining parts taken from reference TRBV19 and TRBJ1-5, reads DGGITQSPKYLFRKEGQNVTLSCEQNLNHDAMYWYRQDPGQGLRLIYYSQIVNDFQKGDIAEGYSVSREKKESFPLTVTSAQKNPTAFYLCASSTLAGNQPQHFGDGTRLSIL.

The J gene is TRBJ2-7, the V gene TRBV28; no clear D gene. Trimming took off 7 bases at V and 5 bases at J, with 21 bases between the two ends. CDR3 length equals 15 residues. Germline lookup yields CDR1 MDHEN and CDR2 SYDVKM. The CDR3 DNA follows: TGTGCCAGCAAATCGGGCGAACTCCTCCCCGACGAGCAGTACTTC. Translated: CASKSGELLPDEQYF.

This chain links TRBV11-2 with TRBJ1-1; D call uncertain. The CDR3 covers 12 residues. The ends were cut back, 4 bases at V and 6 bases at J, with 9 bases in the middle. Germline V CDR1 and CDR2: SGHAT, FQNNGV. The chain's CDR3 is CASSSTLAEAFF. The CDR3 nucleotides are TGTGCCAGCAGCTCCACGTTGGCTGAAGCTTTCTTT.

The genes are TRBV4-2 and TRBJ2-7; TRBD1 is a possible D gene (6 bases). The length of the CDR3 is 18 residues. Germline CDR1 reads LGHNA; CDR2 reads YNFKEQ. Trimming removed 0 bases at V and 3 bases at J, with 21 bases between. The CDR3 nucleotides read TGTGCCAGCAGCCAAGAGATAGTTCGGCAGGGGTACGACTACGAGCAGTACTTC. Its protein product is CASSQEIVRQGYDYEQYF.

The chain carries TRBV7-3 and TRBJ1-6; 9 bases align to TRBD1. Germline V gene data show CDR1 as SGHTA and CDR2 as FQGTGA. The V and J ends lost 2 bases and 9 bases, in that order; junction bases with no gene match: 5. The CDR3 sequence is 15 residues long. The CDR3 nucleotides are TGTGCCAGCAGCTTATGGGGGACAGGGCGTTCACCCCTCCACTTT. Its protein is CASSLWGTGRSPLHF.